The clone carrying this TCR beta chain was observed many times. These data come from a study of regulatory T cells in long-lasting Graves disease. Time point in this sample: newly diagnosed GD, antithyroid drugs for less than 3 months. With RNA extracted from PBMCs as input, the TCR library was made. TCR beta libraries were built with iRepertoire HTBI primers and Arm-PCR of CDR3 regions. TCRdb analysed the multiplex PCR reads with MiXCR anew, one entry per CDR3 protein. This table has about half a million distinct CDR3 sequences, more than 10% appearing once. These data were also filed under a second study, of T cells in Graves' hyperthyroidism and ophthalmopathy.

The TCR sequence derives from a woman younger than 45 with Graves disease. Sequenced here: peripheral blood mononuclear cells (PBMCs), sampled at new diagnosis, from a patient treated with antithyroid drugs.

CDR3 nucleotides: TGCGCCAGCAGCTTGATTGGATTTGGGGACACCGGGGAGCTGTTTTTT. This encodes CASSLIGFGDTGELFF. V is TRBV5-1 and J is TRBJ2-2; no clear D gene. The ends were cut back, 1 base at V and 3 bases at J, with 13 bases in the middle. Germline loops: CDR1 SGHRS, CDR2 YFSETQ. This CDR3 region has 16 residues.